This entry describes one TCR beta chain. The germline V gene encodes CDR1 KGHSH and CDR2 LQKENI. Trimming took 6 bases from V and 3 from J, leaving 11 bases between them. The CDR3 is 13 residues long. This sample is drawn from a study of shared clonotypes between healthy human individuals. The wider study: Ranging from 18 to 49 in age, donors were two women and a few men.

Repertoires were generated with immunoSEQ multiplex PCR, while TCRdb's copy carries only in-frame clones and drops some. The table shows some 530,000 clones, with around 85% occurring only once. Material for sequencing was PBMCs. This receptor was obtained from a middle-aged woman in good health. Some clones in this sample may be carry-over from other donors' samples. V usage is TRBV18 and J usage is TRBJ2-5, with D perhaps TRBD2 (6 bases). CDR3 DNA: TGTGCCAGCTCCCCGACTAGTGAAGAGACCCAGTACTTC. Amino acids: CASSPTSEETQYF.